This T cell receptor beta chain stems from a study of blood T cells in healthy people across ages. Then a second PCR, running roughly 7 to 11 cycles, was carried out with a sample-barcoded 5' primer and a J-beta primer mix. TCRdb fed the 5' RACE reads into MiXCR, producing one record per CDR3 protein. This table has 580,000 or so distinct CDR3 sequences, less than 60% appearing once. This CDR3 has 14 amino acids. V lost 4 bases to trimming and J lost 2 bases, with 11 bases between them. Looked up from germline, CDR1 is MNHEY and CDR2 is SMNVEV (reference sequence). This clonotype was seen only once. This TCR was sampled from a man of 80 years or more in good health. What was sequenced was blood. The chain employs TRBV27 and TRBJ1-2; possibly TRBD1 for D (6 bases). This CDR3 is CASSWAGANYGYTF. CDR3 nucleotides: TGTGCCAGCAGTTGGGCAGGGGCCAACTATGGCTACACCTTC.